This TCR beta chain was recorded in a study of blood T cell repertoires in COVID-19. The overall study: Samples of COVID-19 (acute and convalescent) were obtained from the United States, Italy and Spain. Nucleic acid was either cDNA or gDNA, and it came from T cells, B-cell-depleted T cells, or PBMCs.

The table came from immunoSEQ multiplex PCR; TCRdb's copy has only in-frame clones and leaves some out. Found here are roughly 250,000 clones, around 88% of them singletons; the top ten hold approximately 3.5%. CDR3 length: 15 amino acids. Trimming pared 2 bases from V and 1 base from J, leaving 9 bases between. Germline V gives CDR1 SGHVS, CDR2 FQNEAQ. This study enrolled people aged about 18 to 100 from about two dozen US geographic areas. Cohorts were determined from participant-reported clinical history. Material for sequencing was PBMCs or T cells enriched from blood (not recorded which). This TCR was recovered from a woman aged 40 to 50 with acute COVID-19. The genes are TRBV7-8 and TRBJ2-4; D possibly corresponds to TRBD1 (5 bases). The CDR3 DNA follows: TGTGCCAGCAGCTTAACACCAGGGGCCAAAAACATTCAGTACTTC. Amino acids: CASSLTPGAKNIQYF.